The 16 T cell receptor beta chains presented below share a single source sample, sequenced in a study of cytomegalovirus exposure and HLA in healthy donors. Primers: 60 Vbeta forward and 13 Jbeta reverse. Here immunoSEQ multiplex PCR was the method, and the copy in TCRdb shows in-frame clones only, minus some. Here the sample spans hundreds of thousands of clones, approximately 88% being singletons. The sample comprised PBMCs. The receptors here all came from a boy younger than 10 in good health and CMV-seronegative.

J is TRBJ1-2 and V is TRBV5-1; TRBD1 matches at 7 bases. J gave up 8 bases and V 1 base, and 8 bases lay outside the gene matches. The CDR3 is 14 amino acids. Germline V gives CDR1 SGHRS, CDR2 YFSETQ. Here the CDR3 DNA reads TGCGCCAGCAGCTTGTATACAGGGGAAAGCGGCTACACCTTC. This gives the protein CASSLYTGESGYTF. Filled out from reference TRBV5-1 and TRBJ1-2, the complete variable domain reads KAGVTQTPRYLIKTRGQQVTLSCSPISGHRSVSWYQQTPGQGLQFLFEYFSETQRNKGNFPGRFSGRQFSNSRSEMNVSTLELGDSALYLCASSLYTGESGYTFGSGTRLTVV.

The V and J genes are TRBV9 and TRBJ2-3; perhaps TRBD2 as D (6 bases). The germline gives CDR1 SGDLS, CDR2 YYNGEE. Trimming removed 0 bases from V and 2 bases from J, with 13 bases in between. The CDR3 consists of 16 residues. Here the CDR3 DNA reads TGTGCCAGCAGCGTAGGGCTCGCGGGGCTCACAGATACGCAGTATTTT. Amino acid sequence: CASSVGLAGLTDTQYF.

The chain joins TRBV11-2 to TRBJ2-2, with 9 bases fitting TRBD2. The length of the CDR3 is 19 residues. Germline V gene sequence: CDR1 SGHAT, CDR2 FQNNGV. J gave up 6 bases and V 5 bases, and 19 bases lay outside the gene matches. DNA for the CDR3: TGTGCCAGCAGCGCCACTAGCTGGGACGGCGGGAGGGCCCCCGGGGAGCTGTTTTTT. This translates into CASSATSWDGGRAPGELFF. The full variable domain, its missing parts supplied by reference TRBV11-2 and TRBJ2-2, is EAGVAQSPRYKIIEKRQSVAFWCNPISGHATLYWYQQILGQGPKLLIQFQNNGVVDDSQLPKDRFSAERLKGVDSTLKIQPAKLEDSAVYLCASSATSWDGGRAPGELFFGEGSRLTVL.

The chain has TRBV12-5 and TRBJ2-1, with TRBD2 matching over 8 bases. Looked up from germline, CDR1 is LGHNT and CDR2 is FRNRAP. The CDR3 extends over 16 amino acids. V lost 1 base and J lost 5; bases outside the gene matches: 7. CDR3 region: CASGLGLAGFHNEQFF. The DNA of the CDR3 is TGTGCTAGTGGTTTGGGGCTAGCGGGCTTTCACAATGAGCAGTTCTTC.

This clone appeared a single time. The chain combines TRBV19 with TRBJ2-1; 9 positions agree with TRBD2. CDR3 length: 16 amino acids. V was pared by 5 bases and J by 8 bases, with 13 bases of the junction left unmatched. Per the germline V gene, CDR1 is LNHDA and CDR2 is SQIVND (reference sequence). This chain's CDR3 is CASSFFSAGGPHEQFF. The DNA of the CDR3 is TGTGCCAGTAGTTTCTTTAGCGCGGGAGGGCCCCATGAGCAGTTCTTC. Complete variable domain (other parts from reference TRBV19 and TRBJ2-1): DGGITQSPKYLFRKEGQNVTLSCEQNLNHDAMYWYRQDPGQGLRLIYYSQIVNDFQKGDIAEGYSVSREKKESFPLTVTSAQKNPTAFYLCASSFFSAGGPHEQFFGPGTRLTVL.

This clone showed up just a few times. The CDR3 is CAWSSRLYEQYF. The CDR3 DNA reads TGTGCCTGGAGTTCCCGGTTATACGAGCAGTACTTC. The chain couples TRBV30 to TRBJ2-7, with D unclear. V lost 2 bases, J lost 4 bases, and 9 bases lay in between. This CDR3 spans 12 amino acids. The germline CDR1 and CDR2 sequences are GTSNPN and SVGIG (reference sequence).

The rearrangement joins TRBV7-2 to TRBJ2-7; 7 nucleotides agree with TRBD2. This CDR3 is 14 amino acids long. The junction had 8 bases not matched to a gene; V was cut back by 6 bases and J by 3 bases. The germline V gene encodes CDR1 SGHTA and CDR2 FQGNSA. CDR3 sequence: CASRSLLADYEQYF. The CDR3 nucleotides are TGTGCCAGCAGATCCCTCCTAGCGGACTACGAGCAGTACTTC.

This clone was counted between two and nine times. This chain connects TRBV5-1 to TRBJ1-4, with TRBD1 matching 8 bases. CDR1 is SGHRS and CDR2 is YFSETQ in the germline V gene. The CDR3 contains 14 residues. The V gene end was trimmed by 4 bases and the J gene end by 6 bases; junction bases not matched to a gene: 5. CDR3 bases: TGCGCCAGCAGCCTAGGACAGGGCTATGAAAAACTGTTTTTT. Translating it yields CASSLGQGYEKLFF.

V usage is TRBV7-9 and J usage is TRBJ2-2, with a tentative D call TRBD1 (5 bases). The CDR3 length is 15 residues. Trimming removed 9 bases from V and 0 bases from J, with 14 bases in between. Per the germline V gene, CDR1 is SEHNR and CDR2 is FQNEAQ (reference sequence). The CDR3 is CARSGATANTGELFF. The CDR3 DNA reads as TGTGCCAGAAGTGGGGCAACCGCGAACACCGGGGAGCTGTTTTTT.

The chain couples TRBV7-9 to TRBJ1-1, with 8 bases fitting TRBD1. V lost 5 bases and J lost 7; bases outside the gene matches: 9. In germline, CDR1 is SEHNR, CDR2 FQNEAQ (reference sequence). The CDR3 length is 14 residues. CDR3 in amino acids: CASSPVATGGEAFF. CDR3 DNA sequence: TGTGCCAGCAGCCCGGTAGCCACAGGGGGTGAAGCTTTCTTT.

This clone was observed a handful of times. J is TRBJ2-7 and V is TRBV6-1; 11 nucleotides align to TRBD1. V dropped 11 bases and J dropped 4; count of bases not matched to a gene: 10. CDR1 and CDR2 from the germline V gene are MNHNS and SASEGT. The CDR3 is made up of 14 amino acids. CDR3 bases: TGTGCCTACCGATCCGGGACAGGGGGGTACGAGCAGTACTTC. It translates to CAYRSGTGGYEQYF.

CDR3 DNA sequence: TGTGCCTGGTCCGTATACGAGCAGTACTTC. It is translated as CAWSVYEQYF. The rearrangement links TRBV30 to TRBJ2-7; the D is unclear. Germline V gene lookup returns CDR1 GTSNPN and CDR2 SVGIG (reference sequence). V was shortened by 5 bases and J by 4 bases, with 6 bases between the two germline ends. The CDR3 is 10 residues long.

V usage is TRBV27 and J usage is TRBJ2-2, with 12 bases aligning to TRBD1. J was trimmed by 6 bases and V by 6 bases; bases with no gene match: 5. The germline V gene encodes CDR1 MNHEY and CDR2 SMNVEV (reference sequence). CDR3 length: 15 amino acids. This chain's CDR3 is CASRPGTGGPGELFF. The DNA for the CDR3 is TGTGCCAGCAGACCCGGGACAGGGGGCCCCGGGGAGCTGTTTTTT.

The rearrangement links TRBV28 to TRBJ1-2, with TRBD1 matching 9 bases. The CDR3 is 17 amino acids. The germline CDR1 and CDR2 sequences are MDHEN and SYDVKM. V lost 5 bases to trimming and J lost 0 bases; unmatched junction nucleotides: 10. The CDR3 DNA follows: TGTGCCAGCAGTCACCCTGTTGGACAGGGGTCTAACTATGGCTACACCTTC. Its protein product is CASSHPVGQGSNYGYTF.

The rearrangement uses TRBV9 and TRBJ1-2; 9 nucleotides agree with TRBD1. The CDR3 has 16 amino acids. Losses at the gene ends were 4 bases for V and 8 bases for J; bases not matched to a gene: 15. Per germline, CDR1 SGDLS and CDR2 YYNGEE. CDR3 residues: CASSLGQGTRVGGYTF. The CDR3 bases are TGTGCCAGCAGCCTTGGACAGGGGACTAGGGTTGGAGGCTACACCTTC.

The genes are TRBV9 and TRBJ2-3, with D possibly being TRBD2 (7 bases). Germline values: CDR1 SGDLS, CDR2 YYNGEE. The CDR3 is 13 residues long. V shed 4 bases and J shed 6 bases, with 12 bases lying between them. The CDR3 loop is CASSRGGADTQYF. CDR3 DNA: TGTGCCAGCAGCAGGGGGGGGGCCGATACGCAGTATTTT. The variable domain in full, completed from reference TRBV9 and TRBJ2-3, reads DSGVTQTPKHLITATGQRVTLRCSPRSGDLSVYWYQQSLDQGLQFLIQYYNGEERAKGNILERFSAQQFPDLHSELNLSSLELGDSALYFCASSRGGADTQYFGPGTRLTVL.